The 3 T cell receptor beta chains below come from one sample, sequenced in a study of blood T cell repertoires in COVID-19. Method: immunoSEQ multiplex PCR; TCRdb's copy keeps in-frame clones and lacks some. The profile shows roughly 380,000 clones, about 85% of them singletons. The sequencing sample was made of peripheral blood. Receptor source: a woman aged 18-29 years with acute or convalescent COVID-19.

Details on this clone: Other DNA variants within this sample encode the same CDR3. The chain joins TRBV2 to TRBJ1-1; no clear D. Germline V gene lookup returns CDR1 SNHLY and CDR2 FYNNEI. Trimming removed 6 bases from V and 0 bases from J, with 5 bases in between. The CDR3 has 12 residues. The CDR3 nucleotides are TGTGCCAGCAGCTTAATGAACACTGAAGCTTTCTTT. This sequence encodes CASSLMNTEAFF.

This chain connects TRBV3-1 (or the pseudogene TRBV3-2) to TRBJ2-2; 12 bases map to TRBD2. V lost 4 bases and J lost 4; bases outside the gene matches: 7. The CDR3 contains 17 residues. Germline CDR1 LGHDT, CDR2 YNNKEL (reference sequence). The CDR3 spells CASSPKGLAGLTGELFF. For the CDR3, the DNA is TGTGCCAGCAGCCCCAAGGGACTAGCGGGCCTCACCGGGGAGCTGTTTTTT.

The chain has TRBV11-2 and TRBJ2-7; D ambiguous. CDR1 and CDR2 (germline): SGHAT, FQNNGV. The CDR3 consists of 14 residues. Deletions cut 5 bases from V and 0 bases from J, with 11 bases between. The CDR3 DNA reads TGTGCCAGCAGCCCCAAGACTGCCTCCTACGAGCAGTACTTC. It codes for CASSPKTASYEQYF.